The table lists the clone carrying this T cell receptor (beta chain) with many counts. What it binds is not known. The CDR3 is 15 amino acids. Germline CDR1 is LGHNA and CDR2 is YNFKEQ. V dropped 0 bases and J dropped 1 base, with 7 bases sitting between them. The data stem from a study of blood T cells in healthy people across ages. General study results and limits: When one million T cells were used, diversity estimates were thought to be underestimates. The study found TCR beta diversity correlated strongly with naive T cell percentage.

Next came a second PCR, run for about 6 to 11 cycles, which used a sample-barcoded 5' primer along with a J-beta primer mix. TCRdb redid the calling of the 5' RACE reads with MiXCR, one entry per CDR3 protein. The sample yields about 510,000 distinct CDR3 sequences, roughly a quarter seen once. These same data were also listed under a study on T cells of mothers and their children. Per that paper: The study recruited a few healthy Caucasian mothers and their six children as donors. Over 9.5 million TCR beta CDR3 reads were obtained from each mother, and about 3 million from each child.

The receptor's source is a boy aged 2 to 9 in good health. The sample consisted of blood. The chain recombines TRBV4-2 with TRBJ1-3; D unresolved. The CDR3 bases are TGTGCCAGCAGCCAAGATAAGGGATCTGGAAACACCATATATTTT. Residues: CASSQDKGSGNTIYF.